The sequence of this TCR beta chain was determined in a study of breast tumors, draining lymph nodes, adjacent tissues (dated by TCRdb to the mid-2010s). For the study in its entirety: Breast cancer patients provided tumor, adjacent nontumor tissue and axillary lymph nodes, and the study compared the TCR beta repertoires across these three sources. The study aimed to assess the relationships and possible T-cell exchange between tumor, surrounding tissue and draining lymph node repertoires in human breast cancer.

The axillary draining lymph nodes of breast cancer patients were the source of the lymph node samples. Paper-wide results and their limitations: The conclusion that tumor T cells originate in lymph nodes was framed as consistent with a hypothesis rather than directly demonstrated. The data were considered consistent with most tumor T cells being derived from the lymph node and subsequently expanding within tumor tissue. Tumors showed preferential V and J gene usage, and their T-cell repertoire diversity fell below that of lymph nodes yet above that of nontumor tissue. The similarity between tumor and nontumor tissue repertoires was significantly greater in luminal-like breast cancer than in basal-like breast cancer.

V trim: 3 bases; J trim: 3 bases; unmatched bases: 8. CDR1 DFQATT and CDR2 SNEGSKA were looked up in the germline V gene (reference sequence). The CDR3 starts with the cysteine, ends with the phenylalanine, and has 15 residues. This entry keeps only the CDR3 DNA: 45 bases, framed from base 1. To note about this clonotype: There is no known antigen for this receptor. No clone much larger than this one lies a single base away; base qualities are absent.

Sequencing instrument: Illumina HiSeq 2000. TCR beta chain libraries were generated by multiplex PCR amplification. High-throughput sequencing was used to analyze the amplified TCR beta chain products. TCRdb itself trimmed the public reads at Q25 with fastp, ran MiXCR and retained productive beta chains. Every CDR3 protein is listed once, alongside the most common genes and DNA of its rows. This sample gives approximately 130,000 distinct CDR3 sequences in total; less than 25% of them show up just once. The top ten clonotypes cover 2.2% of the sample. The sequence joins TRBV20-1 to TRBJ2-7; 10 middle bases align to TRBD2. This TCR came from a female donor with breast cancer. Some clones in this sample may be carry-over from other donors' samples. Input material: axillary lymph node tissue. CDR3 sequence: CSASHGLAEGYEQYF. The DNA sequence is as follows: TGCAGTGCTAGTCACGGACTAGCGGAGGGCTACGAGCAGTACTTC.